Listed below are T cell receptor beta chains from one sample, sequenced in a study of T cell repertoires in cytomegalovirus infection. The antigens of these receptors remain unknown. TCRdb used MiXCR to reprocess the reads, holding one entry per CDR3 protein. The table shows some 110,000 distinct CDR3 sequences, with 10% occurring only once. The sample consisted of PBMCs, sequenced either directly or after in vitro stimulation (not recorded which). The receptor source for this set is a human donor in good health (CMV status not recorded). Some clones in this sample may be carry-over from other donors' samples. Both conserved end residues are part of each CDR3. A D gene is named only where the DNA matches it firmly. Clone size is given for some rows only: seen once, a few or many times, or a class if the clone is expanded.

CASSVGTSGPGELFF | TGTGCCAGCAGCGTGGGGACTAGCGGTCCCGGGGAGCTGTTTTTT | TRBV3-1 | many | TRBJ2-2 | TRBD2
CASSPDYREQFF | TGTGCCAGCAGCCCCGACTACAGAGAGCAGTTCTTC | TRBV7-6 | many | TRBJ2-1 | NA
CASSPLGNSNQPQHF | TGTGCCAGCTCACCACTCGGAAATAGCAATCAGCCCCAGCATTTT | TRBV18 | few | TRBJ1-5 | NA
CASSPGGLAGVGETQYF | TGTGCCAGCAGTCCAGGGGGGCTAGCGGGAGTGGGCGAGACCCAGTACTTC | TRBV5-4 | few | TRBJ2-5 | TRBD2
CASSTSGSSSYEQYF | TGTGCCAGCAGCACTAGCGGCTCGAGCTCCTACGAGCAGTACTTC | TRBV7-2 | few | TRBJ2-7 | TRBD2
CASSPAGEVETQYF | TGTGCCAGCAGTCCCGCAGGCGAGGTGGAGACCCAGTACTTC | TRBV28 | many | TRBJ2-5 | NA
CASSPGLAGEETQYF | TGTGCCAGCAGCCCTGGACTAGCGGGAGAAGAGACCCAGTACTTC | TRBV7-8 | few | TRBJ2-5 | TRBD2
CASSDLTSGGNEQFF | TGTGCCAGCAGTGACCTTACCTCGGGGGGTAATGAGCAGTTCTTC | TRBV6-1 | many | TRBJ2-1 | TRBD2
CASSTNRGYYNQPQHF | TGTGCCAGCAGTACAAACAGGGGGTACTATAATCAGCCCCAGCATTTT | TRBV6-1 | few | TRBJ1-5 | TRBD1
CASSPGQGGSYEQYF | TGTGCCAGCAGCCCTGGACAGGGGGGGTCCTACGAGCAGTACTTC | TRBV5-4 | many | TRBJ2-7 | TRBD1
CATFGSPTNNEQFF | TGTGCCACCTTCGGGAGCCCTACCAACAATGAGCAGTTCTTC | TRBV7-2 | NA | TRBJ2-1 | NA
CASSELSRTTNYGYTF | TGTGCCAGCAGCGAGCTCTCGCGGACAACTAACTATGGCTACACCTTC | TRBV7-9 | many | TRBJ1-2 | NA
CASSLGVRGNEQFF | TGTGCCAGCAGCTTAGGTGTACGAGGCAATGAGCAGTTCTTC | TRBV7-2 | many | TRBJ2-1 | NA
CASSLSGGGAAYNEQFF | TGTGCCAGCAGTTTGTCCGGGGGGGGAGCGGCCTACAATGAGCAGTTCTTC | TRBV28 | many | TRBJ2-1 | TRBD2
CASSENPAGFGSPLHF | TGTGCCAGCAGCGAAAACCCCGCAGGATTCGGATCACCCCTCCACTTT | TRBV7-2 | many | TRBJ1-6 | NA
CASSRQWAGGETQYF | TGTGCCAGCAGCCGGCAATGGGCAGGCGGAGAGACCCAGTACTTC | TRBV6-2/TRBV6-3 | many | TRBJ2-5 | NA
CSARMNTEAFF | TGCAGTGCGAGAATGAACACTGAAGCTTTCTTT | TRBV20-1 | NA | TRBJ1-1 | NA
CASSRTGNQETQYF | TGTGCCAGCAGTCGGACAGGGAATCAAGAGACCCAGTACTTC | TRBV6-1 | many | TRBJ2-5 | TRBD1
CSASADSATNEKLFF | TGCAGTGCTAGCGCAGACAGTGCAACTAATGAAAAACTGTTTTTT | TRBV20-1 | many | TRBJ1-4 | NA
CASSFTGIQAQHF | TGTGCCAGCAGCTTTACAGGGATCCAGGCCCAGCATTTT | TRBV7-9 | few | TRBJ1-5 | NA
CASSLSLYSGQETQYF | TGTGCCAGCAGTTTATCCCTATATAGCGGCCAAGAGACCCAGTACTTC | TRBV27 | few | TRBJ2-5 | NA
CASSLTSGRAAGELFF | TGTGCCAGCAGCTTAACTAGCGGGAGGGCCGCCGGGGAGCTGTTTTTT | TRBV7-2 | many | TRBJ2-2 | TRBD2
CASGLIMGEREGRGAYNEQFF | TGTGCTAGTGGTTTGATCATGGGGGAGCGGGAGGGCCGAGGAGCTTACAATGAGCAGTTCTTC | TRBV12-5 | NA | TRBJ2-1 | TRBD2
CSARTGRTEAFF | TGCAGTGCACGGACAGGGCGAACTGAAGCTTTCTTT | TRBV20-1 | NA | TRBJ1-1 | TRBD1
CASRPGDHSNQPQHF | TGTGCCAGCAGGCCGGGGGACCATAGCAATCAGCCCCAGCATTTT | TRBV2 | NA | TRBJ1-5 | NA
CASRKPTGSYGYTF | TGTGCCAGCAGAAAACCGACAGGGTCCTATGGCTACACCTTC | TRBV2 | many | TRBJ1-2 | TRBD1
CASSLDSSYGYTF | TGTGCCAGCTCACTGGACAGTTCCTATGGCTACACCTTC | TRBV18 | NA | TRBJ1-2 | NA
CASSFLAGGDNEQFF | TGTGCCAGCAGCTTCCTAGCGGGAGGTGACAATGAGCAGTTCTTC | TRBV7-9 | many | TRBJ2-1 | TRBD2
CASSYRLAGVRETQYF | TGTGCCAGCAGTTATCGACTAGCGGGAGTTCGAGAGACCCAGTACTTC | TRBV6-6 | NA | TRBJ2-5 | TRBD2
CATRDYIETQYF | TGTGCCACCCGGGACTATATAGAGACCCAGTACTTC | TRBV19 | many | TRBJ2-5 | TRBD2
CASSVQDYNEQFF | TGTGCCAGCAGCGTTCAAGACTACAATGAGCAGTTCTTC | TRBV9 | few | TRBJ2-1 | NA
CASSLGQPYNEQFF | TGTGCCAGCAGCCTGGGACAGCCATACAATGAGCAGTTCTTC | TRBV7-2 | many | TRBJ2-1 | TRBD1
CASSRSGRDYEQYF | TGTGCCAGCAGCCGAAGCGGGAGAGACTACGAGCAGTACTTC | TRBV7-6 | many | TRBJ2-7 | TRBD2
CASSSTLGAGELFF | TGCGCCAGCAGCTCGACCCTCGGCGCCGGGGAGCTGTTTTTT | TRBV5-1 | many | TRBJ2-2 | NA
CASSLGTGGTDTQYF | TGTGCCAGCAGCTTAGGGACAGGGGGGACAGATACGCAGTATTTT | TRBV5-4 | NA | TRBJ2-3 | TRBD1
CASSSGTGTNQPQHF | TGTGCCAGCAGCTCCGGGACAGGGACAAATCAGCCCCAGCATTTT | TRBV12-3/TRBV12-4 | many | TRBJ1-5 | TRBD1
CASSFRTGGLPEQYF | TGTGCCAGCAGTTTCCGGACAGGGGGCCTCCCCGAGCAGTACTTC | TRBV28 | NA | TRBJ2-7 | TRBD1
CASSLGTGPDTQYF | TGTGCCAGCAGCTTAGGGACAGGGCCAGATACGCAGTATTTT | TRBV7-6 | many | TRBJ2-3 | TRBD1
CSATGLDQETQYF | TGCAGTGCCACGGGACTAGACCAAGAGACCCAGTACTTC | TRBV20-1 | NA | TRBJ2-5 | TRBD2